The sample holds a few counts of the clone carrying this TCR beta chain. This entry belongs to a study of kidney transplant recipient with SARS-CoV-2 infection. Per the germline V gene, CDR1 is SGHDT and CDR2 is YYEEEE. The CDR3 runs to 16 residues. V lost 7 bases, J lost 4 bases, and 23 bases lay in between. Using its own MiXCR run on the reads, TCRdb lists one record per CDR3 protein. The data show about 250,000 distinct CDR3 sequences, with 29% seen just once and under 7.5% held by the top ten. This specimen consisted of a blood sample, obtained at baseline and between days 110 and 120 from a kidney transplant recipient. The receptor's source is a male patient between 25 and 40 years old who had COVID-19 and was a kidney transplant recipient. Some T cells may have originated in the graft donor. This chain uses TRBV5-6 with TRBJ1-2; D is undetermined. The CDR3 region has the DNA TGTGCCAGCTTTTACTGCAATAGTCGAAAGACCTATGGCTACACCTTC. Its protein product is CASFYCNSRKTYGYTF.